This TCR beta chain was recorded in a study of monozygotic twins with cystic fibrosis. V was clipped by 4 bases and J by 2 bases, with 8 bases between them. Germline V CDR1 and CDR2: SNHLY, FYNNEI. The CDR3 contains 13 residues. Using immunoSEQ multiplex PCR, the repertoire was profiled, and TCRdb retains in-frame clones only, with some absent. This table has about 23,000 clones, approximately 97% appearing once. This receptor was taken from a girl between 5 and 17 years old with cystic fibrosis. The rearrangement joins TRBV2 to TRBJ1-1; D not resolved. Material: blood. Here the CDR3 reads CASSAGINTEAFF. CDR3 DNA: TGTGCCAGCAGTGCCGGGATAAACACTGAAGCTTTCTTT.